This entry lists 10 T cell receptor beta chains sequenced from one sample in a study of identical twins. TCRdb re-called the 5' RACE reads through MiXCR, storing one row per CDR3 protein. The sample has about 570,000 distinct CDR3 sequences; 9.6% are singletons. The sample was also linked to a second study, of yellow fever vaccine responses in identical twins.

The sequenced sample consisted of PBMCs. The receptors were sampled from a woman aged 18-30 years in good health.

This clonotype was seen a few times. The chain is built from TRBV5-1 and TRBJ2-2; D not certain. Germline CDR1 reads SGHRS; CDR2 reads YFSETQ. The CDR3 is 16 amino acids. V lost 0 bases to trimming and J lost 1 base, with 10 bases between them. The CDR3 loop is CASSLEVFLNTGELFF. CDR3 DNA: TGCGCCAGCAGCTTGGAAGTTTTCTTGAACACCGGGGAGCTGTTTTTT.

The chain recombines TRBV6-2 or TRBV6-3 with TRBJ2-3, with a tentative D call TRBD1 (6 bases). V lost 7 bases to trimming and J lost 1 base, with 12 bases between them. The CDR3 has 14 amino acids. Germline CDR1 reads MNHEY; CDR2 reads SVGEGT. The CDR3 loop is CASTQGHRTDTQYF. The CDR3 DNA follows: TGTGCCAGCACTCAGGGGCACCGCACAGATACGCAGTATTTT.

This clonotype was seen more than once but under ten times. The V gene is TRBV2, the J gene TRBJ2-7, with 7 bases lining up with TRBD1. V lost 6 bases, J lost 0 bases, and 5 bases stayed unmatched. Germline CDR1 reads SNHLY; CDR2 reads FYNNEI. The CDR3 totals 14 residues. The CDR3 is CASRSGTVSYEQYF. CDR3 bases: TGTGCCAGCAGGTCCGGGACAGTCTCCTACGAGCAGTACTTC.

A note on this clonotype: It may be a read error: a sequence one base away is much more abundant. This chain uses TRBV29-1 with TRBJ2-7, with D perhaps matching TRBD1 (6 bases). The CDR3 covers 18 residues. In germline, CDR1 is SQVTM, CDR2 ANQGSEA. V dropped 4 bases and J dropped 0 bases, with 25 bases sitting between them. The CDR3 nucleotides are TGCAGCGTTGGGGGACCGACGGGTTTGGGGGCGGGCTCCTACGAGCAGTACTTC. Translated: CSVGGPTGLGAGSYEQYF.

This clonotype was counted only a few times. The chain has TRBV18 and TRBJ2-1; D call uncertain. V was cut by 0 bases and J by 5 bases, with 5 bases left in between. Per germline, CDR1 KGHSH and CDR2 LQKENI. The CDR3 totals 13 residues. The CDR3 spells CASSPPIDNEQFF. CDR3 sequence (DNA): TGTGCCAGCTCACCACCGATCGACAATGAGCAGTTCTTC. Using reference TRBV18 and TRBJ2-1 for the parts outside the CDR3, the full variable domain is NAGVMQNPRHLVRRRGQEARLRCSPMKGHSHVYWYRQLPEEGLKFMVYLQKENIIDESGMPKERFSAEFPKEGPSILRIQQVVRGDSAAYFCASSPPIDNEQFFGPGTRLTVL.

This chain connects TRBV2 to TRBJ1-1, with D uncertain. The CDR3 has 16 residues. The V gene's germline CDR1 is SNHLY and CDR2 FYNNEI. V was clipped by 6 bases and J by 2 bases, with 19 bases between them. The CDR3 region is CASRSLPLGPNTEAFF. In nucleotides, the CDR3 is TGTGCCAGCAGGTCTCTCCCGCTGGGTCCCAACACTGAAGCTTTCTTT.

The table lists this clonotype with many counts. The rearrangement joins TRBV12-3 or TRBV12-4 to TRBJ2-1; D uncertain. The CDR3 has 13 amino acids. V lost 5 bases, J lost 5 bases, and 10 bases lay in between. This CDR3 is CASSIRPDNEQFF. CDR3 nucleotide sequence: TGTGCCAGCAGTATAAGACCTGACAATGAGCAGTTCTTC.

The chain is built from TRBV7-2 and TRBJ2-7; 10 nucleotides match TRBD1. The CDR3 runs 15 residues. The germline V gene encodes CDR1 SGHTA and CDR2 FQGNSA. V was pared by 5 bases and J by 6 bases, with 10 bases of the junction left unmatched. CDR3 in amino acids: CASSPTGGHGSEQYF. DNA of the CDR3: TGTGCCAGCAGCCCGACAGGGGGCCATGGCTCCGAGCAGTACTTC.

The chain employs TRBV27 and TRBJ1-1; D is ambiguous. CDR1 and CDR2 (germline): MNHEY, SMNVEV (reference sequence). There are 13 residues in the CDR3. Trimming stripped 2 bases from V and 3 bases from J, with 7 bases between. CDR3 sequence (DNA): TGTGCCAGCAGTTTAGTCGCCTACACTGAAGCTTTCTTT. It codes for CASSLVAYTEAFF.

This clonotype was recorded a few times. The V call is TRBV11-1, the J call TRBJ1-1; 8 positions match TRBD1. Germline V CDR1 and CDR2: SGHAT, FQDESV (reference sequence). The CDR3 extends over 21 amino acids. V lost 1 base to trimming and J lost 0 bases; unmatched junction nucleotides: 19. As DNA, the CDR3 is TGTGCCAGCAGCTTAGATCCGATCAAGGCCGGGACAGGTCGTATGAACACTGAAGCTTTCTTT. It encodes CASSLDPIKAGTGRMNTEAFF.